A selection of T cell receptor beta chains follows, all from one sample in a study of T cell repertoires in cytomegalovirus infection. MiXCR was run by TCRdb on the reads, yielding one entry per CDR3 protein. The sample shows approximately 990,000 distinct CDR3 sequences, under 40% of them seen only once. Their antigens remain unidentified. The starting material was cultured CD8+ T cells from PBMCs, obtained from culture after CMV antigen stimulation. The receptors come from a human donor in good health (CMV status not recorded). Some clones in this sample may be carry-over from other donors' samples. The CDR3 runs from the conserved cysteine through the conserved F or W. Each record gives: D gene, J gene, clone size, V gene, CDR3 DNA, CDR3 protein. D genes are given only for firm matches. Size tells how often a clone was seen (once, few, many) or the class of an expanded clone, and some rows leave it out.

d_call: NA; j_call: TRBJ1-6; clone_size: few; v_call: TRBV12-3/TRBV12-4; cdr3_nt: TGTGCCAGCAGTTCGGACGGGGGGGCCTATAATTCACCCCTCCACTTT; cdr3_aa: CASSSDGGAYNSPLHF
d_call: NA; j_call: TRBJ1-1; clone_size: NA; v_call: TRBV29-1; cdr3_nt: TGCAGCGTTGAAGCGGTGGGAATGAACACTGAAGCTTTCTTT; cdr3_aa: CSVEAVGMNTEAFF
d_call: TRBD1; j_call: TRBJ1-2; clone_size: NA; v_call: TRBV6-2/TRBV6-3; cdr3_nt: TGTGCCAGCACAGGGGGAACTGGCTACACCTTC; cdr3_aa: CASTGGTGYTF
d_call: NA; j_call: TRBJ1-2; clone_size: NA; v_call: TRBV12-3/TRBV12-4; cdr3_nt: TGTGCCAGCAGTTTATCGTCCGGGGATGGCTACACCTTC; cdr3_aa: CASSLSSGDGYTF
d_call: NA; j_call: TRBJ1-5; clone_size: NA; v_call: TRBV27; cdr3_nt: TGTGCCAGCAGCTCGCCAGGGTGGCCCCAGCATTTT; cdr3_aa: CASSSPGWPQHF
d_call: NA; j_call: TRBJ1-3; clone_size: few; v_call: TRBV4-3; cdr3_nt: TGCGCCAGCAGCCAAGACCTGTTTTCTGGAAACACCATATATTTT; cdr3_aa: CASSQDLFSGNTIYF
d_call: NA; j_call: TRBJ1-2; clone_size: NA; v_call: TRBV28; cdr3_nt: TGTGCCAGCAGTTTAAGTGAGGACCCCTATGGCTACACCTTC; cdr3_aa: CASSLSEDPYGYTF
d_call: NA; j_call: TRBJ1-6; clone_size: NA; v_call: TRBV12-3/TRBV12-4; cdr3_nt: TGTGCCAGCACTCTAAATGGGTTTCCCCTCCACTTT; cdr3_aa: CASTLNGFPLHF
d_call: NA; j_call: TRBJ1-5; clone_size: few; v_call: TRBV15; cdr3_nt: TGTGCCACCAGCGGCAGGAGTTTAGGGGAGCCCCAGCATTTT; cdr3_aa: CATSGRSLGEPQHF
d_call: NA; j_call: TRBJ1-2; clone_size: NA; v_call: TRBV7-9; cdr3_nt: TGTGCCAGCAGCGACCCCGACAGTATACCCTATGGCTACACCTTC; cdr3_aa: CASSDPDSIPYGYTF
d_call: NA; j_call: TRBJ1-5; clone_size: few; v_call: TRBV19; cdr3_nt: TGTGCCAGTAGTGGAATGGAGGACGGACCCAGCAATCAGCCCCAGCATTTT; cdr3_aa: CASSGMEDGPSNQPQHF
d_call: TRBD1; j_call: TRBJ2-5; clone_size: many; v_call: TRBV7-6; cdr3_nt: TGTGCCAGCAGCGCAACAGGGGGCAGGAGGGAGACCCAGTACTTC; cdr3_aa: CASSATGGRRETQYF
d_call: NA; j_call: TRBJ1-6; clone_size: once; v_call: TRBV6-8; cdr3_nt: TGTGCCAGCAGTTATCGCAGGGATTATTCACCCCTCCACTTT; cdr3_aa: CASSYRRDYSPLHF
d_call: TRBD1; j_call: TRBJ2-4; clone_size: NA; v_call: TRBV6-5; cdr3_nt: TGTGCCAGCAGTTACACTGGGACAGGGAACATTCAGTACTTC; cdr3_aa: CASSYTGTGNIQYF
d_call: NA; j_call: TRBJ1-2; clone_size: NA; v_call: TRBV6-5; cdr3_nt: TGTGCCAGCAGTTACTCGAGTGGCTTCCACCCCTATGGCTACACCTTC; cdr3_aa: CASSYSSGFHPYGYTF
d_call: NA; j_call: TRBJ2-3; clone_size: once; v_call: TRBV9; cdr3_nt: TGTGTCAGCAGCGGACTTATCACAGATACGCAGTATTTT; cdr3_aa: CVSSGLITDTQYF